These 32 T cell receptor beta chains originate from one sample sequenced in a study of immune characterization of retroperitoneal liposarcoma. TCRdb redid the calling of the PCR reads with MiXCR, one entry per CDR3 protein. The data show around 10,000 distinct CDR3 sequences, with under 35% seen just once and 9% to 9.5% held by the top ten. The sequenced sample was tumor tissue. These receptors were taken from a female donor with retroperitoneal liposarcoma.

This clonotype has only a few counts. The V call is TRBV6-1, the J call TRBJ2-1; 7 bases agree with TRBD2. The trim removed 4 bases at V and 0 bases at J, leaving 6 bases unmatched. The CDR3 consists of 16 residues. The germline gives CDR1 MNHNS, CDR2 SASEGT. CDR3 in amino acids: CASSALRGSSYNEQFF. The CDR3 nucleotides read TGTGCCAGCAGTGCGCTGCGGGGGAGCTCCTACAATGAGCAGTTCTTC.

The chain employs TRBV10-1 and TRBJ2-7; TRBD1 aligns across 8 bases. The CDR3 is made up of 12 amino acids. Germline loops: CDR1 WNHNN, CDR2 SYGVQD (reference sequence). Trimming removed 11 bases from V and 4 bases from J; junction bases left unmatched: 7. The CDR3 is CAGQGWRYEQYF. As DNA, the CDR3 is TGCGCCGGACAGGGCTGGAGGTACGAGCAGTACTTC.

In its sample, this clonotype is medium-sized. V usage is TRBV10-3 and J usage is TRBJ1-3, with no clear D. Trimming stripped 6 bases from V and 9 bases from J, with 12 bases between. In germline, CDR1 is ENHRY, CDR2 SYGVKD. The CDR3 runs to 12 residues. The CDR3 DNA reads TGTGCCATCAGGTCCACGACGGGCACCATATATTTT. Amino acid sequence: CAIRSTTGTIYF.

This sequence joins TRBV7-9 and TRBJ2-1; TRBD1 matches at 7 bases. The last part of the DNA fits TRBJ2-7 better; the J call may be wrong. Germline loops: CDR1 SEHNR, CDR2 FQNEAQ (reference sequence). The CDR3 has 14 residues. CDR3 residues: CASSLPGQPYEQYF. CDR3 DNA: TGTGCCAGCAGCCTACCGGGACAGCCCTACGAGCAGTACTTC.

This clonotype has ten or more counts. The rearrangement uses TRBV7-8 and TRBJ1-1; 8 positions agree with TRBD1. CDR1 is SGHVS, CDR2 FQNEAQ, per germline. CDR3 length: 16 amino acids. With 3 bases clipped from V and 0 bases from J, the junction kept 6 bases outside the gene matches. DNA of the CDR3: TGTGCCAGCAGCTTCAGGACAGGGCTTATGAACACTGAAGCTTTCTTT. This translates into CASSFRTGLMNTEAFF.

This clonotype was seen a few times. The rearrangement links TRBV6-1 to TRBJ1-1; D might be TRBD1 (5 bases). Trimming removed 4 bases from V and 3 bases from J, with 9 bases in between. Germline assignment: CDR1 MNHNS and CDR2 SASEGT. This CDR3 is 13 amino acids long. The chain's CDR3 is CASSVEGYTEAFF. The CDR3 DNA reads as TGTGCCAGCAGTGTCGAGGGGTACACTGAAGCTTTCTTT.

In its sample, this clonotype was seen many times. The chain joins TRBV27 to TRBJ2-1; the D call may be TRBD1 or TRBD2 (5 bases each). V dropped 5 bases and J dropped 10 bases, with 15 bases sitting between them. The CDR3 sequence is 13 residues long. CDR1 and CDR2 from the germline V gene are MNHEY and SMNVEV (reference sequence). The CDR3 sequence: CASSLTGTYEQFF. The DNA for the CDR3 is TGTGCCAGCAGTCTAACGGGGACCTACGAGCAGTTCTTC.

A note on this clonotype: This may arise from a read error, as a much more abundant clone is one base away. The chain is built from TRBV11-2 and TRBJ2-3; no reliable D call. CDR1 SGHAT and CDR2 FQNNGV come from the germline V gene. The CDR3 runs 12 residues. V was shortened by 1 base and J by 4 bases, with 3 bases between the two germline ends. This CDR3 reads CASSLAPDTQYF. CDR3 nucleotide sequence: TGTGCCAGCAGCTTAGCCCCAGATACGCAGTATTTT.

The chain is built from TRBV28 and TRBJ2-1, with D possibly being TRBD2 (6 bases). The germline CDR1 and CDR2 sequences are MDHEN and SYDVKM. V shed 3 bases and J shed 7 bases, with 16 bases lying between them. The CDR3 has 15 amino acids. CDR3: CASSLRDLLLNEQFF. The DNA for the CDR3 is TGTGCCAGCAGTTTGCGGGACTTGCTTTTGAATGAGCAGTTCTTC.

CDR3 in amino acids: CASSHTGTGWDEQYF. The CDR3 DNA is TGCGCCAGCAGCCACACGGGGACAGGGTGGGATGAGCAGTACTTC. The gene calls are TRBV4-1 and TRBJ2-5; 9 bases match TRBD1. V shed 3 bases, J shed 11 bases, and the junction held 13 bases outside the gene matches. This CDR3 is built from 15 residues. Germline V gives CDR1 MGHRA, CDR2 YSYEKL.

This clonotype turned up a few times. This chain links TRBV11-2 with TRBJ2-1; D uncertain. Germline loops: CDR1 SGHAT, CDR2 FQNNGV. The CDR3 consists of 12 residues. Trimming left V 4 bases short and J 10 bases short, with 11 bases between. The CDR3 region has the DNA TGTGCCAGCAGCTCTGGGGTGGGGGAGCAGTTCTTC. It specifies CASSSGVGEQFF.

This clonotype was detected ten times or more. This rearrangement joins TRBV12-3 or TRBV12-4 to TRBJ2-3, with 8 nucleotides matching TRBD2. The trim removed 6 bases at V and 5 bases at J, leaving 31 bases unmatched. The CDR3 contains 22 residues. The CDR3 sequence is CASSLRNVVRLAGLPGGDTQYF. The CDR3 DNA is TGTGCCAGCAGCCTACGGAATGTTGTTCGTCTAGCGGGTTTACCGGGGGGAGATACGCAGTATTTT.

This clonotype was recorded a few times. The chain has TRBV12-3 or TRBV12-4 and TRBJ1-5; a possible D gene is TRBD1 (5 bases). There are 14 residues in the CDR3. The V end lost 5 bases, the J end lost 2 bases, and 10 bases lay between the germline ends. CDR3 residues: CASSRTGGNQPQHF. Written as DNA, the CDR3 is TGTGCCAGCAGTCGCACAGGAGGCAATCAGCCCCAGCATTTT.

This clonotype showed up just a few times. V and J are TRBV6-1 and TRBJ2-1; 9 nucleotides match TRBD2. The length of the CDR3 is 17 residues. Losses at the gene ends were 5 bases for V and 4 bases for J; bases not matched to a gene: 12. Germline values: CDR1 MNHNS, CDR2 SASEGT. The chain's CDR3 is CASSSRRKLAGYNEQFF. The CDR3 region has the DNA TGTGCCAGCAGTTCCCGCCGGAAGCTAGCGGGGTACAATGAGCAGTTCTTC.

This clonotype was seen a single time. The chain recombines TRBV11-2 with TRBJ2-5; D call uncertain. The J call may be wrong; the DNA end is better matched by TRBJ2-1. The length of the CDR3 is 14 residues. Looked up from germline, CDR1 is SGHAT and CDR2 is FQNNGV. CDR3 nucleotide sequence: TGTGCCAGCAGCTTAGAGGAGCATAGTGTTGAGCAGTTCTTC. Amino acids: CASSLEEHSVEQFF.

In regard to this clonotype: An end of the junction differs from the germline gene, which may be a read error. The CDR3 nucleotides are TGTGCCAACAGTTACTCGATGACGGAATCTTTCCAGGGCATTCAGTACTTC. It encodes CANSYSMTESFQGIQYF. The chain recombines TRBV6-2 or TRBV6-3 with TRBJ2-4; a weak D match, TRBD1 (5 bases). The CDR3 extends over 17 amino acids. Looked up from germline, CDR1 is MNHEY and CDR2 is SVGEGT.

This sequence joins TRBV5-6 and TRBJ2-1; D may correspond to TRBD1 or TRBD2 (5 bases each). Gene TRBJ2-5 matches the end of the DNA better, so the J call may be wrong. Looked up from germline, CDR1 is SGHDT and CDR2 is YYEEEE. The CDR3 has 14 amino acids. CDR3 DNA: TGTGCCAGCAGCTTGCGGGGCCCCCAAGAGACCCAGTACTTC. This codes for CASSLRGPQETQYF.

The chain couples TRBV10-2 to TRBJ2-1, with D hard to call. V was clipped by 0 bases and J by 7 bases, with 4 bases between them. Per the germline V gene, CDR1 is WSHSY and CDR2 is SAAADI. The length of the CDR3 is 12 residues. The CDR3 sequence is CASSESFNEQFF. Written as DNA, the CDR3 is TGCGCCAGCAGTGAGTCGTTTAATGAGCAGTTCTTC.

This clonotype was seen a few times. The V and J genes are TRBV6-4 and TRBJ2-1, with TRBD1 as a possible D gene (6 bases). This CDR3 is built from 14 residues. CDR1 is MRHNA, CDR2 SNTAGT, per germline. Deletions cut 7 bases from V and 5 bases from J, with 15 bases between. CDR3 sequence (DNA): TGTGCCAGCACCAGGGACATTAGTAACAATGAGCAGTTCTTC. Translation gives CASTRDISNNEQFF.

The chain links TRBV6-2 or TRBV6-3 to TRBJ2-3; D possibly corresponds to TRBD1 (6 bases). CDR3 size: 14 residues. V gave up 2 bases and J gave up 0 bases, with 6 bases separating them. Germline CDR1 and CDR2: MNHEY and SVGEGT. The CDR3 nucleotides read TGTGCCAGCAGTTACGGACAGAGCACAGATACGCAGTATTTT. Encoded protein: CASSYGQSTDTQYF.

The rearrangement uses TRBV12-3 or TRBV12-4 and TRBJ2-1; D perhaps matches TRBD1 (6 bases). The J call may be incorrect, as the DNA end agrees better with TRBJ2-7. The CDR3 extends over 14 amino acids. The chain's CDR3 is CASRPSDRPYEQYF. The CDR3 DNA reads TGTGCCAGCAGACCTTCGGACAGACCCTACGAGCAGTACTTC.

In this sample, this clonotype turned up many times. The rearrangement links TRBV10-3 to TRBJ2-4, with D perhaps TRBD1 (6 bases). The J call is in doubt because the DNA end fits TRBJ2-7 better. Germline assignment: CDR1 ENHRY and CDR2 SYGVKD. This CDR3 is 14 amino acids long. CDR3 in amino acids: CASRAQGALYEQYF. In DNA, the CDR3 is TGTGCCAGCAGAGCACAGGGCGCCCTATACGAGCAGTACTTC.

This clonotype was seen a handful of times. This rearrangement joins TRBV6-1 to TRBJ2-2; no clear D gene. This CDR3 region has 15 residues. Germline V lookup: CDR1 MNHNS, CDR2 SASEGT. Trimming stripped 5 bases from V and 7 bases from J, with 17 bases between. The CDR3: CASSLRQKGGGELFF. The CDR3 DNA sequence: TGTGCCAGCAGTCTTCGCCAAAAAGGTGGCGGGGAGCTGTTTTTT.

This clonotype was counted between two and nine times. The gene calls are TRBV11-2 and TRBJ1-3; 7 positions match TRBD1. This CDR3 spans 19 amino acids. The V segment lost 1 base and the J segment 1 base; nucleotides outside the gene matches: 13. The germline gives CDR1 SGHAT, CDR2 FQNNGV. The CDR3 reads CASSLGVQGQAFSGNTIYF. CDR3 nucleotides: TGTGCCAGCAGCTTAGGGGTACAAGGACAGGCTTTTTCTGGAAACACCATATATTTT.

This chain uses TRBV6-1 with TRBJ2-1, with D tentatively TRBD1 or TRBD2 (7 bases each). CDR1 and CDR2 (germline): MNHNS, SASEGT. V dropped 5 bases and J dropped 10 bases, with 18 bases sitting between them. There are 14 residues in the CDR3. The CDR3 is CASSSGTAAYEQFF. The CDR3 bases are TGTGCCAGCAGTAGCGGGACAGCAGCCTACGAGCAGTTCTTC.

In this sample, this clonotype turned up a few times. The V and J genes are TRBV12-3 or TRBV12-4 and TRBJ2-1, with 11 bases that match TRBD2. The DNA end is a closer match to TRBJ2-7, so the J assignment may be wrong. This CDR3 is built from 17 residues. DNA of the CDR3: TGTGCCAGCAGTTTGGGCCTATATAGCGGGGGGGCCAATGAGCAGTACTTC. This translates into CASSLGLYSGGANEQYF.

The rearrangement joins TRBV6-1 to TRBJ2-6; 9 bases line up with TRBD1. CDR1 and CDR2 (germline): MNHNS, SASEGT. J was trimmed by 2 bases and V by 4 bases; bases with no gene match: 3. CDR3 length: 16 amino acids. CDR3 amino acids: CASSGNRGPGANVLTF. CDR3 nucleotide sequence: TGTGCCAGCAGTGGGAACAGGGGGCCTGGGGCCAACGTCCTGACTTTC.

There are a few counts of this clonotype. J is TRBJ2-1 and V is TRBV6-8; tentatively, D is TRBD2 (7 bases). The V end was cut by 0 bases, the J end by 8 bases, with 23 bases between. Germline V gene lookup returns CDR1 MNHGY and CDR2 SAAAGT. This CDR3 has 18 amino acids. CDR3 amino acids: CASSYSPLASGGSDEQFF. DNA for the CDR3: TGTGCCAGCAGTTACTCTCCACTAGCGTCGGGGGGCTCCGATGAGCAGTTCTTC.

This clonotype was observed a handful of times. The rearrangement uses TRBV7-2 and TRBJ1-2; no clear D. Germline assignment: CDR1 SGHTA and CDR2 FQGNSA. CDR3 length: 13 residues. Between the trimmed V and J ends, which lost 1 base and 2 bases, there was a span of 5 bases. CDR3 nucleotides: TGTGCCAGCAGCTTAGACAAGAACTATGGCTACACCTTC. Translating gives CASSLDKNYGYTF.

The chain couples TRBV12-3 or TRBV12-4 to TRBJ2-1, with D unclear. CDR3 length: 13 residues. V shed 5 bases and J shed 4 bases, with 9 bases lying between them. Here the CDR3 reads CASSAHGYNEQFF. The CDR3 bases are TGTGCCAGCAGTGCCCACGGGTACAATGAGCAGTTCTTC.

V and J are TRBV6-6 and TRBJ1-1; 9 positions agree with TRBD1. Germline CDR1 MNHNY, CDR2 SVGAGI (reference sequence). The CDR3 runs 15 residues. V was clipped by 2 bases and J by 8 bases; unmatched bases: 9. CDR3 region: CASSYLSGQGKEAFF. CDR3 sequence (DNA): TGTGCCAGCAGTTACCTCTCCGGACAGGGGAAAGAAGCTTTCTTT.

A few counts support this clonotype. The rearrangement uses TRBV6-1 and TRBJ2-5; 7 nucleotides match TRBD1. Germline CDR1 and CDR2: MNHNS and SASEGT. The CDR3 contains 15 residues. Unmatched junction bases numbered 10, after V lost 4 bases and J lost 5 bases. In nucleotides, the CDR3 is TGTGCCAGCAGTGGATACAGGGGAATGCAGGAGACCCAGTACTTC. Amino acids: CASSGYRGMQETQYF.